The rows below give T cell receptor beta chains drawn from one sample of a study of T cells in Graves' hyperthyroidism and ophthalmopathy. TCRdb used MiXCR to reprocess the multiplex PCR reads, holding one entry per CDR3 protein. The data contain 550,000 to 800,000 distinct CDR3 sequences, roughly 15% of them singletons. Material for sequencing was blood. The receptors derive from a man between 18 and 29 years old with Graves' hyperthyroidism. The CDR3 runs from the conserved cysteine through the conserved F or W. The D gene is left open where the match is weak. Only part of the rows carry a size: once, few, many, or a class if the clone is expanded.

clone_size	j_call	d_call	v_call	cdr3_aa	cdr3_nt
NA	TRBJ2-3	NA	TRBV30	CAWSPILTDTQYF	TGTGCCTGGAGTCCGATACTTACAGATACGCAGTATTTT
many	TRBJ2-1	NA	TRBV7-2	CASMGRRGSSYNEQFF	TGTGCCAGCATGGGGAGGCGGGGCAGCTCCTACAATGAGCAGTTCTTC
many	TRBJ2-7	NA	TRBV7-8	CASSPGLRPPEQYF	TGTGCCAGCAGCCCCGGGCTTCGCCCTCCCGAGCAGTACTTC
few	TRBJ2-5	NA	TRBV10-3	CAISESLRETQYF	TGTGCCATCAGTGAGTCCTTACGAGAGACCCAGTACTTC
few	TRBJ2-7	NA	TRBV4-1	CASSQRPGLTYEQYF	TGCGCCAGCAGCCAACGTCCGGGCCTAACCTACGAGCAGTACTTC
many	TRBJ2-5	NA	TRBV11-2	CASSFRETQYF	TGTGCCAGCAGTTTTCGTGAGACCCAGTACTTC
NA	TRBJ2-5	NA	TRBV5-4	CASSLAQGETQYF	TGTGCCAGCAGCTTGGCCCAGGGGGAGACCCAGTACTTC
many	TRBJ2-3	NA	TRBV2	CASRRERSTDTQYF	TGTGCCAGCAGACGGGAGAGGAGCACAGATACGCAGTATTTT
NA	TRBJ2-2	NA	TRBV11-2	CASSSNTGEITGELFF	TGTGCCAGCAGCTCGAACACGGGAGAAATCACCGGGGAGCTGTTTTTT
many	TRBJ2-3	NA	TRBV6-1	CASIRQRHGTDTQYF	TGTGCCAGCATCAGACAGAGACACGGCACAGATACGCAGTATTTT
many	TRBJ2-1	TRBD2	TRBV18	CASSPGGLAGEFF	TGTGCCAGCTCACCGGGGGGACTAGCGGGGGAGTTCTTC
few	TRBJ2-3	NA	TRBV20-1	CSARDFSDLSSTDTQYF	TGCAGTGCTAGAGATTTCTCGGACTTGAGTAGCACAGATACGCAGTATTTT
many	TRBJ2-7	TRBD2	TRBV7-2	CASSLGLAGVRYEQYF	TGTGCCAGCAGCTTAGGACTAGCGGGAGTTCGGTACGAGCAGTACTTC
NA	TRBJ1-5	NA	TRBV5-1	CASSPGDYSNQPQHF	TGCGCCAGCAGCCCTGGGGATTATAGCAATCAGCCCCAGCATTTT
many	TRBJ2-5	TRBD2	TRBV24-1	CATSGAGAGDQYF	TGTGCCACCAGTGGAGCGGGAGCGGGGGACCAGTACTTC
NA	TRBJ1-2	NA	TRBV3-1	CASSLQRGDGYTF	TGTGCCAGCAGCCTCCAAAGGGGGGATGGCTACACCTTC
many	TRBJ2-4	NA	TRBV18	CASTGDQAKNIQYF	TGTGCCAGCACCGGGGATCAAGCCAAAAACATTCAGTACTTC
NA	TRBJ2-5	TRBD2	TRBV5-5	CASSLILPGLAGWQETQYF	TGTGCCAGCAGCTTGATCCTCCCGGGACTAGCGGGATGGCAAGAGACCCAGTACTTC
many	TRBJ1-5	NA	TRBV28	CASSFGHQNQPQHF	TGTGCCAGCAGTTTTGGTCACCAGAATCAGCCCCAGCATTTT
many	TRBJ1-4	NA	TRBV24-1	CATSDPAAGDEKLFF	TGTGCCACCAGTGATCCGGCCGCGGGGGATGAAAAACTGTTTTTT
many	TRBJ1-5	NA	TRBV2	CASSEAQGFRSNQPQHF	TGTGCCAGCAGTGAAGCGCAGGGGTTTCGTAGCAATCAGCCCCAGCATTTT
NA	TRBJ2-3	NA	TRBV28	CASSSPRGGLGTDTQYF	TGTGCCAGCAGCTCCCCCAGGGGGGGCCTCGGCACAGATACGCAGTATTTT
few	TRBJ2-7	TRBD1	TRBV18	CASSADRVEQYF	TGTGCCAGCTCAGCCGACAGGGTCGAGCAGTACTTC
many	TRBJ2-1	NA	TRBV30	CAWSVLMGWNEQFF	TGTGCCTGGAGTGTACTCATGGGATGGAATGAGCAGTTCTTC
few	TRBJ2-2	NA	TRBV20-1	CSARGQTGELFF	TGCAGTGCTAGAGGTCAAACCGGGGAGCTGTTTTTT
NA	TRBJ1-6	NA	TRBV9	CAGSVDAGDYNSPLHF	TGTGCCGGCAGCGTAGATGCAGGGGATTATAATTCACCCCTCCACTTT
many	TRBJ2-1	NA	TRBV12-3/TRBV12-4	CASSGWESNEQFF	TGTGCCTCCAGCGGGTGGGAGTCCAATGAGCAGTTCTTC
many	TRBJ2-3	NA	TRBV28	CASSGTRSDTQYF	TGTGCCAGCAGTGGGACGAGGTCAGATACGCAGTATTTT
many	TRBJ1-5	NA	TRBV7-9	CASSPPGHNQPQHF	TGTGCCAGCAGCCCCCCGGGGCACAATCAGCCCCAGCATTTT
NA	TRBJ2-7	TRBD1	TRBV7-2	CAGSPTGTGGSYDQYF	TGTGCCGGCAGCCCGACCGGGACAGGGGGCTCCTACGATCAGTACTTC
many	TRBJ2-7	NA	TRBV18	CASSHRSYEQYF	TGTGCCAGCTCACACCGCTCCTACGAGCAGTACTTC